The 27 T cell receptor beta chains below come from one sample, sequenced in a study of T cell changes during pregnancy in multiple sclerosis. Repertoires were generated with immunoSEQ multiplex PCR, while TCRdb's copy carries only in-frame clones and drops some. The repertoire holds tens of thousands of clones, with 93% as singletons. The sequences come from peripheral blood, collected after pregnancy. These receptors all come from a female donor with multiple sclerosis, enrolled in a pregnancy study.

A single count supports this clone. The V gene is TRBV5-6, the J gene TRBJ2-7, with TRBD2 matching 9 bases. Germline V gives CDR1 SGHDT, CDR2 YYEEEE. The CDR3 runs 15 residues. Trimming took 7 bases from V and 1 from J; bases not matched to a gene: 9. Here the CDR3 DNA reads TGTGCCAGCGGGAAGACTAGCGGCATTTCCTACGAGCAGTACTTC. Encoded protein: CASGKTSGISYEQYF.

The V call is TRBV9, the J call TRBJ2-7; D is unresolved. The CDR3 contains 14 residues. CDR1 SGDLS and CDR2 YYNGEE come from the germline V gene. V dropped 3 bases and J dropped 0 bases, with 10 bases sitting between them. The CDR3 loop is CASSGLGSSYEQYF. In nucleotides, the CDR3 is TGTGCCAGCAGCGGCCTTGGCAGCTCCTACGAGCAGTACTTC.

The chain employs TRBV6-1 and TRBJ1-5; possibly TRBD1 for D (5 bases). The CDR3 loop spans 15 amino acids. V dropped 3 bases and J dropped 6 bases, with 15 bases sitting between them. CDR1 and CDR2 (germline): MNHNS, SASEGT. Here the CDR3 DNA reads TGTGCCAGCAGTGAGTGGCAGGGCGCTGGTCAGCCCCAGCATTTT. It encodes CASSEWQGAGQPQHF.

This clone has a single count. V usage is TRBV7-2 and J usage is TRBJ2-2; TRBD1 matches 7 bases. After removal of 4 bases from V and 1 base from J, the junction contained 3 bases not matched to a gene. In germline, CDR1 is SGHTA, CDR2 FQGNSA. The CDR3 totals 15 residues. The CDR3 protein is CASSSHRGNTGELFF. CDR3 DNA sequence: TGTGCCAGCAGCTCACACAGGGGGAACACCGGGGAGCTGTTTTTT.

The CDR3 nucleotides are TGTGCCAGTAGTATAACTTCCCAGGGAGGGGCCGGGGAGCTGTTTTTT. Its protein product is CASSITSQGGAGELFF. The genes are TRBV19 and TRBJ2-2, with 7 bases identical to TRBD2. The CDR3 contains 16 residues. V was clipped by 2 bases and J by 6 bases; unmatched bases: 9. The germline gives CDR1 LNHDA, CDR2 SQIVND (reference sequence).

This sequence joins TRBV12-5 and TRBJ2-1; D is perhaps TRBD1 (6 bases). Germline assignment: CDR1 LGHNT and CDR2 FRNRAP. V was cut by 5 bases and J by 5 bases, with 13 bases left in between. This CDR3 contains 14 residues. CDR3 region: CASGGDRPHNEQFF. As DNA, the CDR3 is TGTGCTAGTGGTGGCGACAGGCCCCACAATGAGCAGTTCTTC.

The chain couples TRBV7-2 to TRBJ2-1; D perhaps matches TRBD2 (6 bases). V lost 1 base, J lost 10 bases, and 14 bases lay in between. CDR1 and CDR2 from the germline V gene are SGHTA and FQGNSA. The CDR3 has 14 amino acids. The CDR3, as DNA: TGTGCCAGCAGCTTAGGTCTCCGGACTAAAGAGCAGTTCTTC. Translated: CASSLGLRTKEQFF.

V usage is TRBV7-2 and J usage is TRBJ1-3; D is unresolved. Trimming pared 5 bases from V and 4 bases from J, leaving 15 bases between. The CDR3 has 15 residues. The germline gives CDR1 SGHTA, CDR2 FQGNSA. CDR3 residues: CASSREVGSGNTIYF. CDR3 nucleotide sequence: TGTGCCAGCAGCAGGGAGGTGGGAAGCGGAAACACCATATATTTT.

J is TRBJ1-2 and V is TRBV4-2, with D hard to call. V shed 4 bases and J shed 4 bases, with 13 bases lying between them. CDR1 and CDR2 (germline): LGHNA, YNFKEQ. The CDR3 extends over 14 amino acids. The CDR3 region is CASSLLEPPYGYTF. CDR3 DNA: TGTGCCAGCAGCCTTCTAGAACCCCCCTATGGCTACACCTTC.

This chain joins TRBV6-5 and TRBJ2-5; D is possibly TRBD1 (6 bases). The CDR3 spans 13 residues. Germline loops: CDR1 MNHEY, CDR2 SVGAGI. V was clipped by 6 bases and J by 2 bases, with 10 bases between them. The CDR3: CASRLDRQETQYF. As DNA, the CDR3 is TGTGCCAGCAGACTAGACAGGCAAGAGACCCAGTACTTC.

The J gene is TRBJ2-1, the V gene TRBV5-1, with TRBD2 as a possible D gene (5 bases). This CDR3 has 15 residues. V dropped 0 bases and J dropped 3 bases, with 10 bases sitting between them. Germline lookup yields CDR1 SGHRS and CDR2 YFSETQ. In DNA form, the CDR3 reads TGCGCCAGCAGCTTGGTACTAGAGGTCTACAATGAGCAGTTCTTC. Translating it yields CASSLVLEVYNEQFF.

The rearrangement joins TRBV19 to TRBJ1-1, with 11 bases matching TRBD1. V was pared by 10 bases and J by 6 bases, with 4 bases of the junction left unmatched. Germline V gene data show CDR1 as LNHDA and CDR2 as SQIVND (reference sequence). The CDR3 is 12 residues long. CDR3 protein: CAIGQGASEAFF. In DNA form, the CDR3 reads TGTGCCATTGGACAGGGGGCGTCTGAAGCTTTCTTT.

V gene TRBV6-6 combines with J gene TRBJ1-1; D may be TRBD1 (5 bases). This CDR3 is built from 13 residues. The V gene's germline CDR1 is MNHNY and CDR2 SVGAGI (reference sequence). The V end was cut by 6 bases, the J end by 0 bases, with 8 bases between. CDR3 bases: TGTGCCAGCAGAGACAGAATGAACACTGAAGCTTTCTTT. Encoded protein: CASRDRMNTEAFF.

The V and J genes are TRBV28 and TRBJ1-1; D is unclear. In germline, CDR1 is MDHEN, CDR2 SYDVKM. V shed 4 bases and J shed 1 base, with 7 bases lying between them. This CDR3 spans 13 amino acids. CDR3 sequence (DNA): TGTGCCAGCAGTTCCCCATCGAACACTGAAGCTTTCTTT. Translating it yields CASSSPSNTEAFF.

CDR3 region: CATSRGLATDTQYF. In nucleotides, the CDR3 is TGTGCCACCAGCAGGGGACTAGCGACAGATACGCAGTATTTT. This chain links TRBV15 with TRBJ2-3, with TRBD2 matching over 10 bases. The CDR3 is 14 amino acids. V shed 3 bases, J shed 3 bases, and the junction held 0 bases outside the gene matches. Germline V lookup: CDR1 LNHNV, CDR2 YYDKDF (reference sequence).

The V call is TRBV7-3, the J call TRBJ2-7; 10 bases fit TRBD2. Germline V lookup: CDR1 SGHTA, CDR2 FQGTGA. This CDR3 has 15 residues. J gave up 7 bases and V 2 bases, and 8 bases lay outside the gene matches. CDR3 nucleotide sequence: TGTGCCAGCAGCTTAGAGGTAGGACTAGCGGAAGAGCAGTACTTC. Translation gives CASSLEVGLAEEQYF.

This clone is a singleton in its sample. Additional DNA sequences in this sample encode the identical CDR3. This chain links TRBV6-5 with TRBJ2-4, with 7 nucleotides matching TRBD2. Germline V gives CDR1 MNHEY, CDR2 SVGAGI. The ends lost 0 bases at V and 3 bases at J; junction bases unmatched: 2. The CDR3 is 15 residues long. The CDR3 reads CASSYSPGGKNIQYF. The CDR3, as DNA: TGTGCCAGCAGTTACTCGCCGGGAGGCAAAAACATTCAGTACTTC.

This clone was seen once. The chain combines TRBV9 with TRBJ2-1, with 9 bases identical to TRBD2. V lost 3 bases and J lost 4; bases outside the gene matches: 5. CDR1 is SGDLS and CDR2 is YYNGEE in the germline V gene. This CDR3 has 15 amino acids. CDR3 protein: CASSERLAAYNEQFF. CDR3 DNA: TGTGCCAGCAGCGAGAGACTAGCGGCATACAATGAGCAGTTCTTC.

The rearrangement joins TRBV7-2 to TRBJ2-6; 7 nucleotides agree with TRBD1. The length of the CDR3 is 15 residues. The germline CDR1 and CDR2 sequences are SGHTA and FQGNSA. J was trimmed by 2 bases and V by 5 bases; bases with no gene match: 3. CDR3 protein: CASSLDRAGANVLTF. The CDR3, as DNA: TGTGCCAGCAGCCTCGACAGGGCTGGGGCCAACGTCCTGACTTTC.

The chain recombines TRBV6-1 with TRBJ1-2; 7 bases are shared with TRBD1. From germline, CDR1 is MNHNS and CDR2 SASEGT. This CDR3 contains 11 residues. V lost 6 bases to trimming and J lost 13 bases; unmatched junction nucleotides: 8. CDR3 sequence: CASRLQGPSTF. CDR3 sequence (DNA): TGTGCCAGCAGATTACAGGGGCCAAGCACCTTC.

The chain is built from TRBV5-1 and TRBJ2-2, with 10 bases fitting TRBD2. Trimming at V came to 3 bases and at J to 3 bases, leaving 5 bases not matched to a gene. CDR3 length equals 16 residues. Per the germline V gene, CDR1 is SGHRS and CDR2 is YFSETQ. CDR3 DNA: TGCGCCAGCAGCTCAGGTCTAGCGGGAGACACCGGGGAGCTGTTTTTT. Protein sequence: CASSSGLAGDTGELFF.

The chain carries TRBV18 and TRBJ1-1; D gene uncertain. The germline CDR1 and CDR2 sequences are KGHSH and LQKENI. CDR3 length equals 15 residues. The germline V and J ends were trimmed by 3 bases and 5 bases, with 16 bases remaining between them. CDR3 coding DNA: TGTGCCAGCTCACCTTGGAAGAGAGACTCTACTGAAGCTTTCTTT. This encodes CASSPWKRDSTEAFF. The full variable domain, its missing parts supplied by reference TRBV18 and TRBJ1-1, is NAGVMQNPRHLVRRRGQEARLRCSPMKGHSHVYWYRQLPEEGLKFMVYLQKENIIDESGMPKERFSAEFPKEGPSILRIQQVVRGDSAAYFCASSPWKRDSTEAFFGQGTRLTVV.

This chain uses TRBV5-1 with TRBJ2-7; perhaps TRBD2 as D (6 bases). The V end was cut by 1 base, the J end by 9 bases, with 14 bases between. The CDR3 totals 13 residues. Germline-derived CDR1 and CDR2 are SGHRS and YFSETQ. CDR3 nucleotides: TGCGCCAGCAGCTTGTACGGGGGAGAGAGGCAGTACTTC. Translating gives CASSLYGGERQYF.

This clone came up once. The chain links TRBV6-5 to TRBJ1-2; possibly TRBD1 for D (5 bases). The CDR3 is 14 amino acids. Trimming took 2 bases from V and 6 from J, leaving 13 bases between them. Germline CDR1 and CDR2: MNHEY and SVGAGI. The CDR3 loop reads CASSYTRAVHGYTF. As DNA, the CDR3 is TGTGCCAGCAGTTACACCAGGGCGGTCCATGGCTACACCTTC.

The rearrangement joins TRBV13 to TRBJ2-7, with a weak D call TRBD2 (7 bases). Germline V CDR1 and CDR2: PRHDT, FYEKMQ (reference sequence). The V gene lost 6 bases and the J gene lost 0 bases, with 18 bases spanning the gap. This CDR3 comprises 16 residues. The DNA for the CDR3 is TGTGCCAGCAGTCCCCGGGCGGGGGCAAGCTCCTACGAGCAGTACTTC. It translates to CASSPRAGASSYEQYF.

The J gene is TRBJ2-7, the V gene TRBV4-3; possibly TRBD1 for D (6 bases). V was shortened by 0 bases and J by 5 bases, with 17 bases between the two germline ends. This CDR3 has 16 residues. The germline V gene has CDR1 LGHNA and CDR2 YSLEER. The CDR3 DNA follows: TGCGCCAGCAGCCAAGATTTGGAACAGGGTGGGAACGAGCAGTACTTC. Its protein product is CASSQDLEQGGNEQYF.

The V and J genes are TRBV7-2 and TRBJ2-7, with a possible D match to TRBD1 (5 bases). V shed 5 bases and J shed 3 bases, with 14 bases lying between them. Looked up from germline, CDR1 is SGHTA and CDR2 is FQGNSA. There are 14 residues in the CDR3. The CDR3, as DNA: TGTGCCAGCAGCGACGACAGTTTCTTCTACGAGCAGTACTTC. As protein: CASSDDSFFYEQYF.